Shown below are 21 T cell receptor beta chains from a single sample sequenced in a study of cytomegalovirus exposure and HLA in healthy donors. The study ran its PCR with 60 Vbeta and 13 Jbeta primers. This table comes from immunoSEQ multiplex PCR, and its TCRdb copy is limited to in-frame clones, with some not included. The sample has 100,000 or so clones, 79% seen once; the top ten hold 4.1%. Sequencing used PBMCs. The receptors originated from a female donor in good health and CMV-seropositive.

CDR3 sequence: CASSPPAGGFEKQYF. DNA for the CDR3: TGTGCCAGCAGCCCTCCAGCGGGGGGGTTCGAAAAGCAGTATTTT. V gene TRBV11-2 combines with J gene TRBJ2-3, with 10 bases lining up with TRBD2. J was trimmed by 11 bases and V by 5 bases; bases with no gene match: 13. The CDR3 loop spans 15 amino acids. From germline, CDR1 is SGHAT and CDR2 FQNNGV.

This sequence joins TRBV6-4 and TRBJ1-5, with 8 bases lining up with TRBD1. CDR1 and CDR2 (germline): MRHNA, SNTAGT. The CDR3 runs to 15 residues. The V gene end was trimmed by 0 bases and the J gene end by 6 bases; junction bases not matched to a gene: 4. CDR3 in DNA: TGTGCCAGCAGTGACTCGTCAGGACAGGGTCAGCCCCAGCATTTT. This encodes CASSDSSGQGQPQHF.

The sample holds one count of this clone. This rearrangement joins TRBV30 to TRBJ2-1; TRBD1 matches 8 bases. The CDR3 runs 14 residues. Trimming cost V 1 base and J 7 bases; bases outside gene matches: 6. Germline-derived CDR1 and CDR2 are GTSNPN and SVGIG (reference sequence). The CDR3 reads CAWSGGQVMNEQFF. DNA for the CDR3: TGTGCCTGGAGTGGGGGACAGGTAATGAATGAGCAGTTCTTC.

This sequence joins TRBV30 and TRBJ1-2; TRBD1 matches at 9 bases. Germline CDR1 reads GTSNPN; CDR2 reads SVGIG (reference sequence). CDR3 length equals 12 residues. The V segment lost 3 bases and the J segment 8 bases; nucleotides outside the gene matches: 4. CDR3 sequence reads: CAWSPGTGGYTF. The CDR3 coding sequence is TGTGCCTGGAGCCCCGGGACAGGGGGCTACACCTTC. Filled out from reference TRBV30 and TRBJ1-2, the complete variable domain reads SQTIHQWPATLVQPVGSPLSLECTVEGTSNPNLYWYRQAAGRGLQLLFYSVGIGQISSEVPQNLSASRPQDRQFILSSKKLLLSDSGFYLCAWSPGTGGYTFGSGTRLTVV.

The J gene is TRBJ2-7, the V gene TRBV10-2, with D uncertain. V was shortened by 3 bases and J by 1 base, with 4 bases between the two germline ends. CDR3 length: 12 amino acids. From germline, CDR1 is WSHSY and CDR2 SAAADI. In nucleotides, the CDR3 is TGCGCCAGCAGTGACCGTTCCTACGAGCAGTACTTC. This gives the protein CASSDRSYEQYF.

The rearrangement joins TRBV25-1 to TRBJ1-1; 10 nucleotides line up with TRBD1. Germline V gene data show CDR1 as MGHDK and CDR2 as SYGVNS. Trimming at V came to 1 base and at J to 3 bases, leaving 2 bases not matched to a gene. The CDR3 runs 15 residues. The CDR3 region has the DNA TGTGCCAGCAGTGAATGGGGGACAGGGGACACTGAAGCTTTCTTT. Translating it yields CASSEWGTGDTEAFF.

The chain is built from TRBV7-2 and TRBJ1-2; a weak D match, TRBD1 (6 bases). V lost 1 base, J lost 5 bases, and 14 bases lay in between. The CDR3 has 15 amino acids. The V gene's germline CDR1 is SGHTA and CDR2 FQGNSA. In DNA form, the CDR3 reads TGTGCCAGCAGCTTAGGACCTCAGGGGAATTATGGCTACACCTTC. Protein product: CASSLGPQGNYGYTF.

With respect to this clone: The germline gene is not matched at one end of the junction; a read error may be the cause. V usage is TRBV2 and J usage is TRBJ2-7; the match to TRBD1 covers 9 bases. CDR1 and CDR2 (germline): SNHLY, FYNNEI. The CDR3 has 14 amino acids. The CDR3 sequence is CASSGPGQGSPRDF. The CDR3 nucleotides read TGTGCCAGCAGTGGACCGGGACAGGGCTCTCCGCGGGACTTC. The full variable domain, in which reference TRBV2 and TRBJ2-7 provide the parts outside the CDR3, is EPEVTQTPSHQVTQMGQEVILRCVPISNHLYFYWYRQILGQKVEFLVSFYNNEISEKSEIFDDQFSVERPDGSNFTLKIRSTKLEDSAMYFCASSGPGQGSPRDFGPGTRLTVT.

The V call is TRBV2, the J call TRBJ2-5; 10 bases map to TRBD1. The CDR3 is made up of 16 amino acids. The V and J ends lost 2 bases and 3 bases, in that order; junction bases with no gene match: 6. CDR1 SNHLY and CDR2 FYNNEI come from the germline V gene. The CDR3 protein is CASSESVTGGKETQYF. The CDR3 DNA sequence: TGTGCCAGCAGTGAATCCGTGACAGGGGGCAAAGAGACCCAGTACTTC.

The chain employs TRBV15 and TRBJ2-1, with TRBD2 matching 10 bases. Germline CDR1 LNHNV, CDR2 YYDKDF (reference sequence). Unmatched junction bases numbered 14, after V lost 2 bases and J lost 4 bases. The CDR3 runs to 19 residues. The CDR3 nucleotides read TGTGCCACCAGCAGAAATAACCTCCTAGCGGGAGTGGGGTACAATGAGCAGTTCTTC. Amino acids: CATSRNNLLAGVGYNEQFF.

This clone was counted a few times. The chain couples TRBV6-5 to TRBJ2-7; a weak D match, TRBD2 (6 bases). CDR3 length: 15 residues. CDR1 and CDR2 (germline): MNHEY, SVGAGI. V gave up 6 bases and J gave up 0 bases, with 15 bases separating them. CDR3 loop: CASRQRDGSSYEQYF. DNA for the CDR3: TGTGCCAGCAGGCAACGGGACGGGAGCTCCTACGAGCAGTACTTC.

V is TRBV5-1 and J is TRBJ2-1, with 9 bases that match TRBD2. Trimming took 0 bases from V and 6 from J; bases not matched to a gene: 4. This CDR3 region has 15 residues. Looked up from germline, CDR1 is SGHRS and CDR2 is YFSETQ. The CDR3 DNA reads TGCGCCAGCAGCTTGGATAGCGGGAGAAGCAATGAGCAGTTCTTC. Amino acids: CASSLDSGRSNEQFF.

This chain joins TRBV6-1 and TRBJ1-2; TRBD1 aligns across 9 bases. This CDR3 region has 15 residues. Germline V gene data show CDR1 as MNHNS and CDR2 as SASEGT. J was trimmed by 2 bases and V by 4 bases; bases with no gene match: 5. The DNA for the CDR3 is TGTGCCAGCAGTGTAGGACAGGGGATAAACTATGGCTACACCTTC. Encoded protein: CASSVGQGINYGYTF.

The rearrangement joins TRBV11-3 to TRBJ2-1; the match to TRBD1 covers 8 bases. There are 15 residues in the CDR3. Germline V gives CDR1 SGHNT, CDR2 YENEEA. Trimming cost V 4 bases and J 7 bases; bases outside gene matches: 9. The CDR3 sequence is CASSSSPGQDNEQFF. The CDR3 coding sequence is TGTGCCAGCAGCTCCTCCCCGGGACAGGATAATGAGCAGTTCTTC.

This clone was found a few times. The rearrangement links TRBV6-5 to TRBJ2-5, with D tentatively TRBD1 (6 bases). The CDR3 is made up of 12 amino acids. Trimming took 10 bases from V and 5 from J, leaving 14 bases between them. CDR1 is MNHEY and CDR2 is SVGAGI in the germline V gene. The CDR3 coding sequence is TGTGCCACATCAGGGGTCCGGGAGACCCAGTACTTC. Translated: CATSGVRETQYF.

The V call is TRBV9, the J call TRBJ2-3; tentative D call: TRBD1 (5 bases). CDR1 is SGDLS and CDR2 is YYNGEE in the germline V gene. There are 16 residues in the CDR3. V gave up 5 bases and J gave up 0 bases, with 16 bases separating them. The CDR3, as DNA: TGTGCCAGCAGTCCCCCAGGGTTCACCAGCACAGATACGCAGTATTTT. It specifies CASSPPGFTSTDTQYF.

The chain links TRBV5-1 to TRBJ2-2; perhaps TRBD2 as D (6 bases). The CDR3 is made up of 15 amino acids. Germline CDR1 reads SGHRS; CDR2 reads YFSETQ. The V end lost 3 bases, the J end lost 6 bases, and 15 bases lay between the germline ends. CDR3 DNA: TGCGCCAGCAGCTGGGGACTGGGGCGATCCGGGGAGCTGTTTTTT. Protein sequence: CASSWGLGRSGELFF.

V gene TRBV6-1 combines with J gene TRBJ1-1; 8 nucleotides agree with TRBD1. V lost 7 bases to trimming and J lost 4 bases; unmatched junction nucleotides: 8. Germline V gives CDR1 MNHNS, CDR2 SASEGT. This CDR3 contains 14 residues. The DNA for the CDR3 is TGTGCCAGCACGAGCGTAACAGGGGGCACTGAAGCTTTCTTT. Translated, it gives CASTSVTGGTEAFF.

This clone was seen a few times. The chain has TRBV6-6 and TRBJ2-7; 7 nucleotides line up with TRBD1. CDR3 length equals 13 residues. The germline V gene has CDR1 MNHNY and CDR2 SVGAGI (reference sequence). V trimming: 7 bases; J trimming: 4 bases; junction bases outside the gene matches: 7. CDR3 protein: CASNLGQPYEQYF. CDR3 nucleotide sequence: TGTGCCAGCAACTTGGGACAGCCTTACGAGCAGTACTTC.

The chain couples TRBV2 to TRBJ2-1, with TRBD2 as a possible D gene (5 bases). Germline V lookup: CDR1 SNHLY, CDR2 FYNNEI. This CDR3 spans 12 amino acids. The CDR3 DNA follows: TGTGCTGGCGTAGCGTTCCTGGATGAGCAGTTCTTC. Its translation is CAGVAFLDEQFF. Full variable domain (missing parts from reference TRBV2 and TRBJ2-1): EPEVTQTPSHQVTQMGQEVILRCVPISNHLYFYWYRQILGQKVEFLVSFYNNEISEKSEIFDDQFSVERPDGSNFTLKIRSTKLEDSAMYFCAGVAFLDEQFFGPGTRLTVL.

This clone was seen only once. The V call is TRBV6-6, the J call TRBJ1-2; D is unresolved. There are 14 residues in the CDR3. Germline V gives CDR1 MNHNY, CDR2 SVGAGI (reference sequence). The V gene lost 6 bases and the J gene lost 4 bases, with 15 bases spanning the gap. CDR3 coding DNA: TGTGCCAGCAGCCCCAGCGCCTTTAGCTATGGCTACACCTTC. This sequence encodes CASSPSAFSYGYTF.